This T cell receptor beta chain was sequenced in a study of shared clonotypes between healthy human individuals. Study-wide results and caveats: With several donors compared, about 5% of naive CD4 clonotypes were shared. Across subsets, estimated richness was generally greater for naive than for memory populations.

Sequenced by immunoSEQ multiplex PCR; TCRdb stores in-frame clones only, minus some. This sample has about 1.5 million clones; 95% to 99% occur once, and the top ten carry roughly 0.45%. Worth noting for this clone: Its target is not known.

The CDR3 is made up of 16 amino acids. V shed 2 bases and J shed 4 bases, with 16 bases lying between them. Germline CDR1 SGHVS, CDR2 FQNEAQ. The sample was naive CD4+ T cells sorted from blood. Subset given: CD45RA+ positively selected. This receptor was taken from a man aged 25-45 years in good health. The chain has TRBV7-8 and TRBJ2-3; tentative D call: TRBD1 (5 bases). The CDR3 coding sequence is TGTGCCAGCAGCTTATCAGCAGGGTTACTCGCAGATACGCAGTATTTT. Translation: CASSLSAGLLADTQYF.